This TCR beta chain was documented in a study of cytomegalovirus exposure and HLA in healthy donors. The PCR was carried out with 60 Vbeta primers and 13 Jbeta primers. Profiling relied on immunoSEQ multiplex PCR, and the TCRdb table lists in-frame clones only, not all of them. The sample lists over 110,000 clones, around three quarters occurring once. This clone was detected only a few times. This receptor was taken from a woman in her 40s in good health and CMV-seropositive. Source material: PBMCs.

The CDR3 DNA is TGTGCCAGCAGCCCGATACAGGGTACCTACGAGCAGTACTTC. Its translation is CASSPIQGTYEQYF. This chain joins TRBV7-8 and TRBJ2-7, with a tentative D call TRBD1 (6 bases). CDR1 is SGHVS, CDR2 FQNEAQ, per germline. Trimming took off 5 bases at V and 2 bases at J, with 13 bases between the two ends. The CDR3 loop spans 14 amino acids. Full variable domain (outside the CDR3, taken from reference TRBV7-8 and TRBJ2-7): GAGVSQSPRYKVAKRGQDVALRCDPISGHVSLFWYQQALGQGPEFLTYFQNEAQLDKSGLPSDRFFAERPEGSVSTLKIQRTQQEDSAVYLCASSPIQGTYEQYFGPGTRLTVT.